Each of the 18 T cell receptor beta chains below was sequenced from the same sample in a study of early T cells in non-severe SARS-CoV-2 infection. TCRdb ran MiXCR on the 5' RACE reads and lists one entry per CDR3 protein. In the table there are tens of thousands of distinct CDR3 sequences, less than 9.5% of which are singletons. This specimen was whole blood, taken at baseline. These receptors were collected from an adult who was a healthcare worker with PCR-confirmed SARS-CoV-2 infection or an uninfected control (not recorded which).

This clonotype was seen at least ten times. The chain employs TRBV5-1 and TRBJ2-5; a possible D gene is TRBD2 (5 bases). Trimming stripped 6 bases from V and 5 bases from J, with 14 bases between. The CDR3 contains 13 residues. The germline V gene has CDR1 SGHRS and CDR2 YFSETQ. CDR3 region: CASTGLRGETQYF. The CDR3 DNA reads as TGCGCCAGCACCGGGCTCAGAGGGGAGACCCAGTACTTC.

Only a few counts were recorded for this clonotype. This rearrangement joins TRBV20-1 to TRBJ2-7, with D unclear. V lost 1 base and J 2 bases, leaving 12 bases between the germline ends. CDR1 and CDR2 (germline): DFQATT, SNEGSKA (reference sequence). This CDR3 spans 14 amino acids. In DNA form, the CDR3 reads TGCAGTGCTAGAGGACAATACAGTCCCTACGAGCAGTACTTC. It encodes CSARGQYSPYEQYF.

This clonotype showed up many times. CDR3 bases: TGTGCCAGCAGCTTAGTGGCAGCGGGGGGCCCCGGGGAGCTGTTTTTT. Translation: CASSLVAAGGPGELFF. The chain has TRBV7-8 and TRBJ2-2; 9 positions match TRBD2. CDR1 is SGHVS and CDR2 is FQNEAQ in the germline V gene. After removal of 1 base from V and 6 bases from J, the junction contained 6 bases not matched to a gene. This CDR3 comprises 16 residues.

This chain uses TRBV4-1 with TRBJ1-1, with TRBD1 identical over 8 bases. The V gene's germline CDR1 is MGHRA and CDR2 YSYEKL. CDR3 length: 17 amino acids. Trimming removed 0 bases from V and 1 base from J; junction bases left unmatched: 7. The CDR3 nucleotides read TGCGCCAGCAGCCAAGAAACGATGGACAGGGAGAACACTGAAGCTTTCTTT. Its translation is CASSQETMDRENTEAFF.

This clonotype was observed a few times. J is TRBJ1-3 and V is TRBV7-3; 7 positions agree with TRBD1. This CDR3 is built from 16 residues. Looked up from germline, CDR1 is SGHTA and CDR2 is FQGTGA. V lost 5 bases, J lost 0 bases, and 7 bases stayed unmatched. CDR3 sequence reads: CASSPMGQSSGNTIYF. The CDR3 DNA is TGTGCCAGCAGCCCGATGGGACAGAGCTCTGGAAACACCATATATTTT. Full variable domain (missing parts from reference TRBV7-3 and TRBJ1-3): GAGVSQTPSNKVTEKGKYVELRCDPISGHTALYWYRQSLGQGPEFLIYFQGTGAADDSGLPNDRFFAVRPEGSVSTLKIQRTERGDSAVYLCASSPMGQSSGNTIYFGEGSWLTVV.

This clonotype was counted a few times. This sequence joins TRBV7-9 and TRBJ2-2; D gene uncertain. The V gene's germline CDR1 is SEHNR and CDR2 FQNEAQ (reference sequence). V lost 5 bases and J lost 1, with 11 bases in between. This CDR3 has 15 amino acids. For the CDR3, the DNA is TGTGCCAGCAGCAGTCCTGGGGTGAACACCGGGGAGCTGTTTTTT. This codes for CASSSPGVNTGELFF.

This chain uses TRBV20-1 with TRBJ2-7; maybe TRBD1 (5 bases). This CDR3 has 15 residues. With 3 bases removed from V and 0 bases from J, the gap between germline ends came to 15 bases. Germline CDR1 and CDR2: DFQATT and SNEGSKA (reference sequence). The CDR3 coding sequence is TGCAGTGCTAGTCCCAGGGCCTTGAGCTCCTACGAGCAGTACTTC. As protein: CSASPRALSSYEQYF.

This clonotype was seen only once. The chain combines TRBV29-1 with TRBJ2-7, with unresolved D. Trimming left V 0 bases short and J 4 bases short, with 7 bases between. The CDR3 has 12 residues. Germline V lookup: CDR1 SQVTM, CDR2 ANQGSEA. The CDR3 DNA follows: TGCAGCGTTGAAGAGGTGCCTTACGAGCAGTACTTC. Translated: CSVEEVPYEQYF.

For this clonotype: A much larger clone differs from this one at a single base, so this may be a read error. The gene calls are TRBV15 and TRBJ2-7; D gene uncertain. The V end lost 1 base, the J end lost 4 bases, and 11 bases lay between the germline ends. Per the germline V gene, CDR1 is LNHNV and CDR2 is YYDKDF (reference sequence). The CDR3 is 14 amino acids. In nucleotides, the CDR3 is TGTGCCACCAGCAGAGTCGAACTACCGTACGAGCAGTACTTC. It codes for CATSRVELPYEQYF.

This clonotype was found a few times. J is TRBJ2-3 and V is TRBV6-5; unclear D gene. V dropped 3 bases and J dropped 0 bases, with 10 bases sitting between them. The CDR3 totals 15 residues. Germline V CDR1 and CDR2: MNHEY, SVGAGI. CDR3 in DNA: TGTGCCAGCAGTTATACTGCACCTAGCACAGATACGCAGTATTTT. This gives the protein CASSYTAPSTDTQYF.

This clonotype was counted between two and nine times. This chain uses TRBV3-1 with TRBJ2-1, with D perhaps matching TRBD2 (9 bases). CDR1 is LGHDT, CDR2 YNNKEL, per germline (reference sequence). V was pared by 3 bases and J by 13 bases, with 25 bases between. The CDR3 length is 16 residues. This CDR3 is CASSHGTGLAPLSQFF. The CDR3 nucleotides are TGTGCCAGCAGCCACGGGACAGGACTAGCGCCACTGAGCCAGTTCTTC.

The table lists this clonotype with a few counts. The chain uses TRBV29-1 and TRBJ2-3, with 15 bases matching TRBD2. The CDR3 sequence is 16 residues long. Germline V gene data show CDR1 as SQVTM and CDR2 as ANQGSEA. Trimming cost V 6 bases and J 2 bases; bases outside gene matches: 6. Here the CDR3 reads CSVSGTSGGLTDTQYF. CDR3 DNA: TGCAGCGTGTCAGGGACTAGCGGGGGGCTCACAGATACGCAGTATTTT.

In its sample, this clonotype was seen a few times. This sequence joins TRBV12-3 or TRBV12-4 and TRBJ2-7; D remains ambiguous. Trimming pared 1 base from V and 1 base from J, leaving 8 bases between. There are 14 residues in the CDR3. The chain's CDR3 is CASSLGTRSYEQYF. In DNA form, the CDR3 reads TGTGCCAGCAGTTTAGGTACTCGGTCCTACGAGCAGTACTTC.

There are many counts of this clonotype. The germline gene is not matched at one end of the junction; a read error may be the cause. The chain carries TRBV7-7 and TRBJ2-5, with a weak D call TRBD2 (5 bases). Germline values: CDR1 SSHAT, CDR2 FNYEAQ (reference sequence). There are 14 residues in the CDR3. CDR3 nucleotides: TGTGCTAGCAGCTCCTCCCCGGGGCAAGAGACCCAGTACTTC. Translated, it gives CASSSSPGQETQYF.

This clonotype was seen a few times. This chain links TRBV7-9 with TRBJ1-1, with D tentatively TRBD1 (6 bases). Looked up from germline, CDR1 is SEHNR and CDR2 is FQNEAQ (reference sequence). The CDR3 contains 14 residues. V dropped 5 bases and J dropped 1 base, with 11 bases sitting between them. CDR3 amino acids: CASSRGTPNTEAFF. CDR3 nucleotide sequence: TGTGCCAGCAGCCGCGGGACACCGAACACTGAAGCTTTCTTT.

At least ten counts were recorded for this clonotype. This chain uses TRBV7-3 with TRBJ2-1, with 10 bases identical to TRBD2. The germline V gene encodes CDR1 SGHTA and CDR2 FQGTGA. The J segment lost 14 bases and the V segment lost 2 bases, leaving 6 bases of the junction unmatched. The CDR3 extends over 13 amino acids. CDR3 in amino acids: CASSLLTGTSEFF. Written as DNA, the CDR3 is TGTGCCAGCAGCTTATTGACCGGGACTAGCGAGTTCTTC.

This clonotype was seen a few times. The chain recombines TRBV29-1 with TRBJ2-7, with 9 positions matching TRBD2. The CDR3 runs 15 residues. From germline, CDR1 is SQVTM and CDR2 ANQGSEA. J lost 2 bases, V lost 1 base, and 6 bases had no gene match. The CDR3 DNA reads TGCAGCGTTGAAGGGCTAGCGGGGAAAACCTACGAGCAGTACTTC. Protein: CSVEGLAGKTYEQYF.

This clonotype was seen only a few times. The genes are TRBV5-6 and TRBJ1-1, with 7 bases aligning to TRBD1. The V gene end was trimmed by 0 bases and the J gene end by 3 bases; junction bases not matched to a gene: 11. Germline V gives CDR1 SGHDT, CDR2 YYEEEE. CDR3 length equals 17 residues. CDR3 in amino acids: CASSLGTGQFLDTEAFF. CDR3 DNA sequence: TGTGCCAGCAGCTTGGGGACAGGTCAGTTCTTAGACACTGAAGCTTTCTTT.